This record concerns one T cell receptor (beta chain) sequence. The antigen is unknown. This sample is part of a study of vaccination and CD4 T cells after COVID-19. At the level of the study: Timing of post-vaccine sample collection was a median about 72 days after dose two, with a range of 14 to 241. Stimulation used overlapping spike peptides from SARS-CoV-2, HCoV-NL63, HCoV-OC43 and HCoV-229E. Study-wide findings and caveats: Convalescent patients saw a median about 86% of their reactive clones show up only after vaccination.

Treatment noted: roughly nine-day PBMC culture with coronavirus spike peptide pools or control peptides (ViraFEST assay). Oncomine TCR Beta short-read sequencing was applied to DNA from cultured CD4+ T cells. TCRdb recomputed calls from the PCR reads with MiXCR, one row per CDR3 protein. Among some 10,000 distinct CDR3 sequences, around 69% were seen once, and the ten largest hold 30% to 40%. The origin of this receptor is a human donor who had recovered from COVID-19. Input material: CD4+ T cells from blood, cultured in vitro.

The CDR3 reads CASSIWGYQETQYF. CDR3 DNA sequence: TGTGCCAGTAGTATATGGGGGTACCAAGAGACCCAGTACTTC. This rearrangement joins TRBV19 to TRBJ2-5; D tentatively reads TRBD1 or TRBD2 (5 bases each). Per germline, CDR1 LNHDA and CDR2 SQIVND (reference sequence). Trimming removed 2 bases from V and 0 bases from J, with 7 bases in between. The CDR3 has 14 residues.